This TCR beta chain was sequenced during a study of blood T cell repertoires in COVID-19. Sequenced by immunoSEQ multiplex PCR; TCRdb stores in-frame clones only, minus some. The profile covers a few hundred thousand clones, with approximately 86% appearing a single time and about 9.4% taken by the ten largest. The junction had 6 bases not matched to a gene; V was cut back by 4 bases and J by 2 bases. Germline assignment: CDR1 SGHNT and CDR2 YENEEA. The CDR3 length is 17 residues. Which cohort a participant joined came from the clinical history participants gave. The V call is TRBV11-3, the J call TRBJ2-1, with 12 bases lining up with TRBD2. The material sequenced was PBMCs or T cells enriched from blood (not recorded which). This TCR derives from a young man with acute COVID-19. CDR3 sequence: CASSSPRTSGTYNEQFF. CDR3 bases: TGTGCCAGCAGCTCACCTAGGACTAGCGGGACCTACAATGAGCAGTTCTTC.